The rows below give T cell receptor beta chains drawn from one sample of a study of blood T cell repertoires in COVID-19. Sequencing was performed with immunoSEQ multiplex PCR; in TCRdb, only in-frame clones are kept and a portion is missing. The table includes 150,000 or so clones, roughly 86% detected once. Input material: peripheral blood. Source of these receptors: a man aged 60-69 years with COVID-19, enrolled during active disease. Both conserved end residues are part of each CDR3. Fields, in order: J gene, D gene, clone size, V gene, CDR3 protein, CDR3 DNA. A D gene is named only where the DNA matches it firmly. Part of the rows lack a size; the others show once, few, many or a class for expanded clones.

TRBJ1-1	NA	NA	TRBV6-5	CASSYSNSEAFF	TGTGCCAGCAGTTACTCGAACAGTGAAGCTTTCTTT
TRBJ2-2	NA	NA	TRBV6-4	CASSAGGNTGELFF	TGTGCCAGCAGTGCAGGAGGGAACACCGGGGAGCTGTTTTTT
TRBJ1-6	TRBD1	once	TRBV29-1	CSVSTGLVDDSPLHF	TGCAGCGTTTCGACAGGGTTAGTCGACGATTCACCCCTCCACTTT
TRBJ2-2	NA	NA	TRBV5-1	CASSWDDRTTGELFF	TGCGCCAGCAGCTGGGATGACAGGACCACCGGGGAGCTGTTTTTT
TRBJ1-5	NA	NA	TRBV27	CASSLYEGFNQPQHF	TGTGCCAGCAGTTTGTATGAGGGTTTTAATCAGCCCCAGCATTTT
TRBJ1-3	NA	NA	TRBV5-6	CASSLWRSKSSGNTIYF	TGTGCCAGCAGCTTGTGGCGGTCTAAGAGCTCTGGAAACACCATATATTTT
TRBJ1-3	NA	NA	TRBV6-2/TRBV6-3	CASSYPPGGSGNTIYF	TGTGCCAGCAGTTACCCCCCTGGAGGCTCTGGAAACACCATATATTTT
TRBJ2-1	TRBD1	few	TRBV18	CASSPGTGGRNEQFF	TGTGCCAGCTCACCAGGGACAGGGGGTCGGAATGAGCAGTTCTTC
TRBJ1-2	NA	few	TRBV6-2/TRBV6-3	CASSSQGGYGYTF	TGTGCCAGCAGTTCGCAGGGCGGCTATGGCTACACCTTC
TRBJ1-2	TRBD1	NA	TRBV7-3	CASSLGPTQGNYGYTF	TGTGCCAGCAGCTTAGGACCAACACAGGGGAACTATGGCTACACCTTC
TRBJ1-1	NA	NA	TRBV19	CASSIDLSAGGFNTEAFF	TGTGCCAGTAGTATAGATCTATCGGCCGGGGGGTTTAACACTGAAGCTTTCTTT
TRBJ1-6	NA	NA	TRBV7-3	CASSLLPGQNNSPLHF	TGTGCCAGCAGCTTACTCCCAGGACAGAATAATTCACCCCTCCACTTT
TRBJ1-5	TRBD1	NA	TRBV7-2	CASSLGQGLNQPQHF	TGTGCCAGCAGCCTAGGACAGGGCCTCAATCAGCCCCAGCATTTT
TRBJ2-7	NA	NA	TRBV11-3	CASSSDTTGLRVQYF	TGTGCCAGCAGCTCGGACACGACTGGGTTACGAGTGCAGTACTTC
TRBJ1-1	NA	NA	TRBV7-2	CASSFWEANTEAFF	TGTGCCAGCAGCTTTTGGGAGGCGAACACTGAAGCTTTCTTT
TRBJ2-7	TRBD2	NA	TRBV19	CASRPPGREPGEQYF	TGTGCCAGTAGACCGCCGGGGCGGGAGCCCGGCGAGCAGTACTTC
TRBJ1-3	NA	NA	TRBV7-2	CASSGGRERGNTIYF	TGTGCCAGCAGTGGGGGGAGGGAGCGTGGAAACACCATATATTTT
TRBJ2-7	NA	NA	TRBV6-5	CASSYKGLLGYEQYF	TGTGCCAGCAGTTACAAGGGACTTTTAGGCTACGAGCAGTACTTC
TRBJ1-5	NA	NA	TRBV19	CASSRGTPRDQPQHF	TGTGCCAGTAGTAGAGGAACCCCCCGAGATCAGCCCCAGCATTTT
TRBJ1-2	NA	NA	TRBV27	CASSLYGAVVGVGYTF	TGTGCCAGCAGTTTATATGGGGCAGTAGTAGGGGTTGGCTACACCTTC
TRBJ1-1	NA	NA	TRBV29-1	CSVDKGQRGTEAFF	TGCAGCGTTGACAAGGGACAAAGGGGGACTGAAGCTTTCTTT
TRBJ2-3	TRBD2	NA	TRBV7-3	CASSSADPSGLTDTQYF	TGTGCCAGCAGCTCGGCGGACCCTAGCGGTCTCACAGATACGCAGTATTTT
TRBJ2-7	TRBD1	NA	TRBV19	CASSPDRDNYEQYF	TGTGCCAGTAGTCCCGACAGGGACAACTACGAGCAGTACTTC
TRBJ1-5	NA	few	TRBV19	CASRDYSNQPQHF	TGTGCCAGCAGGGATTATAGCAATCAGCCCCAGCATTTT
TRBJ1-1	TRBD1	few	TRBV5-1	CASSPGQVTANTEAFF	TGCGCCAGCAGCCCCGGACAGGTCACCGCGAACACTGAAGCTTTCTTT
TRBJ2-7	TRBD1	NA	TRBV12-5	CASGSLQGAGQYF	TGTGCTAGTGGTTCATTACAGGGGGCTGGGCAGTACTTC
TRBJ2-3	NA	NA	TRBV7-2	CASSFVTADTQYF	TGTGCCAGCAGCTTTGTCACTGCAGATACGCAGTATTTT
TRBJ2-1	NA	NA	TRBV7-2	CASSLGSGPGNEQFF	TGTGCCAGCAGCTTAGGTAGCGGCCCAGGGAATGAGCAGTTCTTC
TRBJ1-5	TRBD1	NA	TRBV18	CASSPDRGPQHF	TGTGCCAGCTCTCCAGACAGGGGGCCCCAGCATTTT
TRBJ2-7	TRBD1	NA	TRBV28	CASSRSGQGREQYF	TGTGCCAGCAGCCGATCCGGACAGGGCCGCGAGCAGTACTTC
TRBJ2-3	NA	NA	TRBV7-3	CASSRLLTDTQYF	TGTGCCAGCAGCAGACTACTAACAGATACGCAGTATTTT
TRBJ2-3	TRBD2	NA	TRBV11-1	CASSPSKRGGLDTQYF	TGTGCCAGCAGCCCATCTAAGCGGGGGGGCCTGGATACGCAGTATTTT
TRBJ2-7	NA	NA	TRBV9	CASSVAPTQGEQYF	TGTGCCAGCAGCGTAGCCCCCACCCAGGGCGAGCAGTACTTC
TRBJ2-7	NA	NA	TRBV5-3	CARSLNSTSSYEQYF	TGTGCCAGAAGCTTGAACAGTACCTCCTCCTACGAGCAGTACTTC
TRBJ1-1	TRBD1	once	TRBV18	CASSPPTGVPSEAFF	TGTGCCAGCTCACCGCCGACAGGGGTGCCCTCTGAAGCTTTCTTT
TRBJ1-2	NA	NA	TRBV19	CASSRRQSGNYGYTF	TGTGCCAGTAGTAGACGACAGTCAGGAAACTATGGCTACACCTTC
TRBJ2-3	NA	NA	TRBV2	CASSEGALILDTQYF	TGTGCCAGCAGTGAAGGAGCGTTAATATTGGATACGCAGTATTTT
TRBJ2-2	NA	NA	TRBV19	CASSMILGAGELFF	TGTGCCAGTAGCATGATTCTAGGCGCCGGGGAGCTGTTTTTT
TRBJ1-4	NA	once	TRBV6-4	CASSDTARGNEKLFF	TGTGCCAGCAGTGATACAGCTCGTGGTAATGAAAAACTGTTTTTT
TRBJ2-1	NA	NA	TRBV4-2	CASSQERTGQFF	TGTGCCAGCAGCCAAGAGCGAACAGGGCAGTTCTTC
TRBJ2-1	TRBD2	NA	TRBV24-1	CATRGTSGSEQFF	TGTGCCACCAGGGGGACTAGCGGGAGTGAGCAGTTCTTC
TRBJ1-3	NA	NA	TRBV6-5	CATKDQGTGNTIYF	TGTGCCACCAAAGATCAGGGGACTGGAAACACCATATATTTT
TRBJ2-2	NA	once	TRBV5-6	CASSLGLGTTGELFF	TGTGCCAGCAGCTTGGGACTAGGGACCACCGGGGAGCTGTTTTTT
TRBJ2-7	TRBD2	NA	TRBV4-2	CASSQDSLAASYEQYF	TGTGCCAGCAGCCAAGATAGCCTAGCGGCCTCCTACGAGCAGTACTTC
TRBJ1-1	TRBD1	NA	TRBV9	CASSARQGDTEAFF	TGTGCCAGCAGCGCTCGACAGGGAGACACTGAAGCTTTCTTT
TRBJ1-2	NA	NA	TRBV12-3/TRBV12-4	CASSLDRVGGYTF	TGTGCCAGCAGTTTAGACAGGGTGGGAGGCTACACCTTC
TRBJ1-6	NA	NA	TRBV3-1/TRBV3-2	CASSQAGNSSPLHF	TGTGCCAGCAGCCAGGCAGGGAACAGTTCACCCCTCCACTTT
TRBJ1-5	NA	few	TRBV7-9	CASSLAGDQPQHF	TGTGCCAGCAGCTTAGCCGGAGATCAGCCCCAGCATTTT
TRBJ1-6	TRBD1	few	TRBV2	CASSERGQDSPLHF	TGTGCCAGCAGTGAGAGGGGGCAGGATTCACCCCTCCACTTT
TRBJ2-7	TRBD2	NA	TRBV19	CASSGLAGAGEQYF	TGTGCCAGTTCCGGACTAGCGGGAGCCGGCGAGCAGTACTTC
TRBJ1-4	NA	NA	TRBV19	CASSLRAGLNEKLFF	TGTGCCAGTAGTCTGAGGGCGGGGCTTAATGAAAAACTGTTTTTT
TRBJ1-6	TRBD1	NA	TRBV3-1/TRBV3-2	CASSPGTEDNSPLHF	TGTGCCAGCAGTCCCGGGACAGAGGATAATTCACCCCTCCACTTT
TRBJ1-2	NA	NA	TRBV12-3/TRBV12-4	CASSLLTAYGYTF	TGTGCCAGCAGTTTACTGACAGCCTATGGCTACACCTTC
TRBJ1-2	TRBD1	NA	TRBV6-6	CASSRDRHNYGYTF	TGTGCCAGCAGCCGGGACAGACATAACTATGGCTACACCTTC
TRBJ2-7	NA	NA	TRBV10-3	CAISDPPGEQYF	TGTGCCATCAGTGACCCGCCAGGGGAGCAGTACTTC
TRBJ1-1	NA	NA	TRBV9	CASSPFWQGTTEAFF	TGTGCCAGCAGCCCCTTCTGGCAGGGAACCACTGAAGCTTTCTTT
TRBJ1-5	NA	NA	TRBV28	CASSLLPQSNQPQHF	TGTGCCAGCAGTTTACTGCCACAAAGCAATCAGCCCCAGCATTTT